The present entry profiles one T cell receptor beta chain with its context. Produced via immunoSEQ multiplex PCR; TCRdb's table is partial and in-frame only. The table has 65,000 to 95,000 clones, 70% to 90% seen once. The sample comes from a study of blood T cell repertoires in COVID-19. In the study overall: The study drew acute and convalescent COVID-19 samples from the United States, Italy and Spain.

This clonotype originated in a man between 65 and 80 years old with active or convalescent COVID-19. The sequencing input was peripheral blood.

The CDR3 DNA is TGTGCCAGCAGCTTAGCGGAGACAGGGCACAATGAGCAGTTCTTC. Protein: CASSLAETGHNEQFF. The rearrangement links TRBV7-8 to TRBJ2-1; 7 positions agree with TRBD1. The ends lost 0 bases at V and 5 bases at J; junction bases unmatched: 4. The CDR3 length is 15 residues. Germline CDR1 SGHVS, CDR2 FQNEAQ.